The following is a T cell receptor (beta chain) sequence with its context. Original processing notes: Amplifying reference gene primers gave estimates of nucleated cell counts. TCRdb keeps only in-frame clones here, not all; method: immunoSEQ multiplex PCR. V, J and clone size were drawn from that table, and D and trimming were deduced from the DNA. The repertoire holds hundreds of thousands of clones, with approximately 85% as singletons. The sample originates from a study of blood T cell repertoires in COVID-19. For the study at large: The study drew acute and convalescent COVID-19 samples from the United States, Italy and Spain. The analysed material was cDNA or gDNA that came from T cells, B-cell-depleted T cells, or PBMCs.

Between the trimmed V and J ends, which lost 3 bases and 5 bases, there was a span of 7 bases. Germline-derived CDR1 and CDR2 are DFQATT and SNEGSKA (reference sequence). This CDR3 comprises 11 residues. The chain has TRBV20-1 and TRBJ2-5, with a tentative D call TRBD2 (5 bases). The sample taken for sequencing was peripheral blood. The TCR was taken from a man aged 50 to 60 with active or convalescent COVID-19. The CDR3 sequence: CSASKRETQYF. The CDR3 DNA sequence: TGCAGTGCTAGTAAGCGGGAGACCCAGTACTTC.